The next 32 T cell receptor beta chains were all read from a single sample in a study of cytomegalovirus exposure and HLA in healthy donors. 13 Jbeta primers and 60 Vbeta primers were used for the PCR. Profiling relied on immunoSEQ multiplex PCR, and the TCRdb table lists in-frame clones only, not all of them. The sample consists of 130,000 or so clones, 76% of them appearing once. Sequencing was done on a sample of PBMCs. The receptor source for this set is a female donor in good health and CMV-seropositive.

The rearrangement uses TRBV11-2 and TRBJ2-3, with D perhaps matching TRBD2 (5 bases). The germline CDR1 and CDR2 sequences are SGHAT and FQNNGV. Trimming took off 2 bases at V and 0 bases at J, with 12 bases between the two ends. CDR3 length: 16 residues. For the CDR3, the DNA is TGTGCCAGCAGCTTATCTCGCGGAGGTAGCACAGATACGCAGTATTTT. Its translation: CASSLSRGGSTDTQYF.

This chain uses TRBV5-1 with TRBJ2-5, with 7 bases matching TRBD1. The tail of the sequence fits TRBJ2-7 better, so the J call may be wrong. This CDR3 comprises 14 residues. The germline V gene encodes CDR1 SGHRS and CDR2 YFSETQ. As DNA, the CDR3 is TGCGCCAGCAGCCCACAGGGGCTCCCCTACGAGCAGTACTTC. As protein: CASSPQGLPYEQYF.

The chain has TRBV9 and TRBJ2-7, with 8 nucleotides matching TRBD2. V lost 3 bases to trimming and J lost 2 bases; unmatched junction nucleotides: 7. The CDR3 runs 15 residues. The germline gives CDR1 SGDLS, CDR2 YYNGEE. In DNA form, the CDR3 reads TGTGCCAGCAGCGCCGGAGGGGGACTAGCCTACGAGCAGTACTTC. It is translated as CASSAGGGLAYEQYF.

The chain carries TRBV6-5 and TRBJ1-3; 7 bases fit TRBD1. This CDR3 comprises 15 residues. CDR1 is MNHEY and CDR2 is SVGAGI in the germline V gene. Trimming took 5 bases from V and 3 from J; bases not matched to a gene: 7. The CDR3 nucleotides are TGTGCCAGCAGTCTTAACAGGGGCGGTGGAAACACCATATATTTT. Translated, it gives CASSLNRGGGNTIYF.

This chain uses TRBV10-3 with TRBJ2-1; TRBD2 matches at 10 bases. Germline V lookup: CDR1 ENHRY, CDR2 SYGVKD. CDR3 length: 14 amino acids. The ends lost 3 bases at V and 10 bases at J; junction bases unmatched: 6. In DNA, the CDR3 is TGTGCCATCAGTGATACTAGCGGGAAGGAAGAGCAGTTCTTC. This translates into CAISDTSGKEEQFF.

A few counts support this clone. V and J are TRBV5-6 and TRBJ2-5; 7 bases line up with TRBD1. Germline V lookup: CDR1 SGHDT, CDR2 YYEEEE. This CDR3 comprises 16 residues. With V trimmed by 2 bases and J by 5 bases, 12 bases remained unmatched. For the CDR3, the DNA is TGTGCCAGCAGCTTCGGTGGTGTAGGGGGCGGGGAGACCCAGTACTTC. It yields the protein CASSFGGVGGGETQYF.

The genes are TRBV9 and TRBJ1-2, with no clear D. V lost 3 bases and J 6 bases, leaving 15 bases between the germline ends. CDR3 length: 14 amino acids. Germline CDR1 is SGDLS and CDR2 is YYNGEE. CDR3 in amino acids: CASSARQYEDGYTF. The CDR3 nucleotides are TGTGCCAGCAGCGCTCGTCAGTATGAGGATGGCTACACCTTC.

The CDR3 protein is CASSLRSRSYNEQFF. DNA for the CDR3: TGTGCCAGCAGCCTACGTTCCCGCTCCTACAATGAGCAGTTCTTC. V gene TRBV5-4 combines with J gene TRBJ2-1; D ambiguous. The CDR3 is made up of 15 amino acids. Trimming took off 4 bases at V and 0 bases at J, with 11 bases between the two ends. Per the germline V gene, CDR1 is SGHNT and CDR2 is YYREEE (reference sequence). Full variable domain (remainder filled in from reference TRBV5-4 and TRBJ2-1): ETGVTQSPTHLIKTRGQQVTLRCSSQSGHNTVSWYQQALGQGPQFIFQYYREEENGRGNFPPRFSGLQFPNYSSELNVNALELDDSALYLCASSLRSRSYNEQFFGPGTRLTVL.

This clone was detected a few times. This chain links TRBV13 with TRBJ1-6; TRBD1 matches 8 bases. Germline V CDR1 and CDR2: PRHDT, FYEKMQ (reference sequence). The V gene end was trimmed by 4 bases and the J gene end by 3 bases; junction bases not matched to a gene: 5. The CDR3 consists of 16 residues. CDR3 in DNA: TGTGCCAGCAGCTCGGGACAGGTGGTCTATAATTCACCCCTCCACTTT. Protein product: CASSSGQVVYNSPLHF. The full variable domain, in which reference TRBV13 and TRBJ1-6 provide the parts outside the CDR3, is AAGVIQSPRHLIKEKRETATLKCYPIPRHDTVYWYQQGPGQDPQFLISFYEKMQSDKGSIPDRFSAQQFSDYHSELNMSSLELGDSALYFCASSSGQVVYNSPLHFGNGTRLTVT.

The chain links TRBV9 to TRBJ2-3, with 8 bases identical to TRBD2. The V and J ends lost 0 bases and 2 bases, in that order; junction bases with no gene match: 2. Germline CDR1 and CDR2: SGDLS and YYNGEE. The CDR3 covers 15 residues. Here the CDR3 reads CASSVGAGDTDTQYF. The CDR3 nucleotides read TGTGCCAGCAGCGTAGGAGCGGGAGACACAGATACGCAGTATTTT. The full variable domain, with the rest looked up from reference TRBV9 and TRBJ2-3, is DSGVTQTPKHLITATGQRVTLRCSPRSGDLSVYWYQQSLDQGLQFLIQYYNGEERAKGNILERFSAQQFPDLHSELNLSSLELGDSALYFCASSVGAGDTDTQYFGPGTRLTVL.

The genes are TRBV7-3 and TRBJ2-2; D call uncertain. The germline V gene encodes CDR1 SGHTA and CDR2 FQGTGA. V lost 2 bases to trimming and J lost 6 bases, with 13 bases between them. The CDR3 extends over 15 amino acids. CDR3 in DNA: TGTGCCAGCAGCTTAGGCACAGTAGACCCCGGGGAGCTGTTTTTT. Translation gives CASSLGTVDPGELFF.

The chain employs TRBV7-2 and TRBJ2-3; a weak D match, TRBD2 (6 bases). In germline, CDR1 is SGHTA, CDR2 FQGNSA. CDR3 length: 14 residues. With 6 bases removed from V and 3 bases from J, the gap between germline ends came to 13 bases. The CDR3 DNA reads as TGTGCCAGCAGTTACCAGCGGGTAACAGATACGCAGTATTTT. Translation gives CASSYQRVTDTQYF.

The J gene is TRBJ2-5, the V gene TRBV6-5; 8 bases map to TRBD2. Germline trimming cut 6 bases from V and 2 bases from J; bases unmatched to any gene: 8. The germline V gene has CDR1 MNHEY and CDR2 SVGAGI. This CDR3 is 15 amino acids long. DNA for the CDR3: TGTGCCAGCAGCAACCCCGGGACTAGGCAAGAGACCCAGTACTTC. Protein sequence: CASSNPGTRQETQYF.

The chain combines TRBV28 with TRBJ2-3, with unresolved D. The CDR3 spans 14 residues. Germline values: CDR1 MDHEN, CDR2 SYDVKM. V gave up 4 bases and J gave up 0 bases, with 8 bases separating them. The CDR3, as DNA: TGTGCCAGCAGTTCACCGGTTAGCACAGATACGCAGTATTTT. It translates to CASSSPVSTDTQYF.

The rearrangement uses TRBV5-6 and TRBJ2-4; D possibly corresponds to TRBD1 (6 bases). V gave up 7 bases and J gave up 4 bases, with 18 bases separating them. This CDR3 comprises 15 residues. From germline, CDR1 is SGHDT and CDR2 YYEEEE. CDR3 sequence reads: CASQGTGTPKNIQYF. DNA of the CDR3: TGTGCCAGCCAGGGGACCGGGACACCAAAAAACATTCAGTACTTC.

This chain joins TRBV27 and TRBJ2-7; D may be TRBD1 (5 bases). The length of the CDR3 is 11 residues. V was pared by 5 bases and J by 4 bases, with 6 bases between. Germline CDR1 MNHEY, CDR2 SMNVEV (reference sequence). CDR3 sequence reads: CASSAGYEQYF. CDR3 bases: TGTGCCAGCAGTGCAGGGTACGAGCAGTACTTC.

About this clone: A read error may produce the germline difference seen at one junction end. This sample also contains other DNA sequences that code for the same CDR3. CDR3 region: CASSFSEGNTIYF. The CDR3, as DNA: TGCGCCAGCAGCTTTTCGGAGGGAAACACCATATATTTT. The genes are TRBV5-4 and TRBJ1-3, with D unresolved. Germline assignment: CDR1 SGHNT and CDR2 YYREEE (reference sequence). The CDR3 extends over 13 amino acids.

The V call is TRBV30, the J call TRBJ2-2; TRBD1 might be the D (6 bases). The CDR3 sequence is 14 residues long. CDR1 and CDR2 (germline): GTSNPN, SVGIG (reference sequence). V was clipped by 7 bases and J by 1 base, with 13 bases between them. CDR3 bases: TGTGCCTCAAACAGGGTGGGGAACACCGGGGAGCTGTTTTTT. As protein: CASNRVGNTGELFF.

This clone has only one observation. This chain uses TRBV4-2 with TRBJ2-1; 8 bases agree with TRBD2. This CDR3 region has 17 residues. J gave up 7 bases and V 0 bases, and 11 bases lay outside the gene matches. Germline CDR1 and CDR2: LGHNA and YNFKEQ. CDR3 sequence (DNA): TGTGCCAGCAGCCAAGATTTGCAGCGGGAGATGGGAAATGAGCAGTTCTTC. This codes for CASSQDLQREMGNEQFF.

This chain links TRBV30 with TRBJ2-7; 7 bases are shared with TRBD2. The CDR3 spans 16 residues. From germline, CDR1 is GTSNPN and CDR2 SVGIG (reference sequence). Unmatched junction bases numbered 12, after V lost 0 bases and J lost 4 bases. The CDR3 loop is CAWSVGYSGGSYEQYF. In DNA form, the CDR3 reads TGTGCCTGGAGTGTAGGGTATTCGGGCGGGAGTTACGAGCAGTACTTC. Using reference TRBV30 and TRBJ2-7 for the parts outside the CDR3, the full variable domain is SQTIHQWPATLVQPVGSPLSLECTVEGTSNPNLYWYRQAAGRGLQLLFYSVGIGQISSEVPQNLSASRPQDRQFILSSKKLLLSDSGFYLCAWSVGYSGGSYEQYFGPGTRLTVT.

This clone was seen only a few times. The V call is TRBV28, the J call TRBJ2-7, with 8 bases that match TRBD2. The trim removed 7 bases at V and 1 base at J, leaving 6 bases unmatched. The CDR3 spans 14 residues. Germline V gives CDR1 MDHEN, CDR2 SYDVKM. In nucleotides, the CDR3 is TGTGCCAGCAACCCGGGGGGGATGTCCTACGAGCAGTACTTC. This gives the protein CASNPGGMSYEQYF.

This clone was recorded once. CDR3 coding DNA: TGTGCCAGCAGCTTAGGGGTTCCGGGACTAGCGGGGACCGGGGAGCTGTTTTTT. It yields the protein CASSLGVPGLAGTGELFF. The chain couples TRBV11-3 to TRBJ2-2; 13 bases agree with TRBD2. Germline loops: CDR1 SGHNT, CDR2 YENEEA. There are 18 residues in the CDR3. J gave up 5 bases and V 1 base, and 7 bases lay outside the gene matches.

The chain employs TRBV29-1 and TRBJ1-4, with a possible D match to TRBD1 (5 bases). CDR3 length: 17 residues. Trimming removed 5 bases from V and 0 bases from J, with 19 bases in between. The germline gives CDR1 SQVTM, CDR2 ANQGSEA. The CDR3 coding sequence is TGCAGCGTTCGTAACAGGAGTGCACCTGCAACTAATGAAAAACTGTTTTTT. Amino acids: CSVRNRSAPATNEKLFF.

The V call is TRBV7-3, the J call TRBJ2-2; 7 bases are a match to TRBD1. Germline CDR1 and CDR2: SGHTA and FQGTGA. The J segment lost 6 bases and the V segment lost 2 bases, leaving 3 bases of the junction unmatched. This CDR3 comprises 14 residues. The CDR3 sequence: CASSLDRVAGELFF. The CDR3 coding sequence is TGTGCCAGCAGCTTAGACAGGGTTGCCGGGGAGCTGTTTTTT.

The chain has TRBV15 and TRBJ2-3, with D hard to call. Germline CDR1 is LNHNV and CDR2 is YYDKDF (reference sequence). V lost 2 bases and J lost 6, with 12 bases in between. CDR3 length: 14 amino acids. CDR3 in DNA: TGTGCCACCAGCAGAAGTACAGATTTGGATACGCAGTATTTT. It specifies CATSRSTDLDTQYF.

The chain uses TRBV5-1 and TRBJ1-3; D not certain. The germline V gene encodes CDR1 SGHRS and CDR2 YFSETQ. V was trimmed by 3 bases and J by 3 bases, leaving 13 bases between them. The CDR3 length is 15 residues. The DNA of the CDR3 is TGCGCCAGCAGCTCCCTGCCCGAGAATGGAAACACCATATATTTT. As protein: CASSSLPENGNTIYF. The full variable domain, in which reference TRBV5-1 and TRBJ1-3 provide the parts outside the CDR3, is KAGVTQTPRYLIKTRGQQVTLSCSPISGHRSVSWYQQTPGQGLQFLFEYFSETQRNKGNFPGRFSGRQFSNSRSEMNVSTLELGDSALYLCASSSLPENGNTIYFGEGSWLTVV.

The J gene is TRBJ2-7, the V gene TRBV18; D call uncertain. CDR1 is KGHSH and CDR2 is LQKENI in the germline V gene. The germline V and J ends were trimmed by 2 bases and 2 bases, with 10 bases remaining between them. CDR3 size: 14 residues. The CDR3 nucleotides read TGTGCCAGCTCACCAGCCGGCCAGGCCTACGAGCAGTACTTC. It is translated as CASSPAGQAYEQYF.

The V gene is TRBV28, the J gene TRBJ2-5, with TRBD2 matching over 10 bases. Germline V CDR1 and CDR2: MDHEN, SYDVKM. The CDR3 contains 14 residues. Trimming cost V 6 bases and J 3 bases; bases outside gene matches: 4. The CDR3 DNA sequence: TGTGCCAGCAGACCAGCGGGGGGGGAAGAGACCCAGTACTTC. This gives the protein CASRPAGGEETQYF. Full variable domain (remainder filled in from reference TRBV28 and TRBJ2-5): DVKVTQSSRYLVKRTGEKVFLECVQDMDHENMFWYRQDPGLGLRLIYFSYDVKMKEKGDIPEGYSVSREKKERFSLILESASTNQTSMYLCASRPAGGEETQYFGPGTRLLVL.

This chain links TRBV5-1 with TRBJ1-2; 9 positions agree with TRBD1. From germline, CDR1 is SGHRS and CDR2 YFSETQ. This CDR3 is 15 amino acids long. J gave up 3 bases and V 0 bases, and 3 bases lay outside the gene matches. The CDR3 sequence is CASSLGDREDYGYTF. The CDR3 DNA sequence: TGCGCCAGCAGCTTGGGGGACAGGGAGGACTATGGCTACACCTTC.

This sequence joins TRBV11-2 and TRBJ1-2; no clear D. This CDR3 contains 12 residues. V dropped 0 bases and J dropped 7 bases, with 6 bases sitting between them. Per the germline V gene, CDR1 is SGHAT and CDR2 is FQNNGV. CDR3 in amino acids: CASSLEATGYTF. CDR3 DNA: TGTGCCAGCAGCTTAGAGGCCACTGGCTACACCTTC.

The chain has TRBV28 and TRBJ1-5; a weak D match, TRBD1 (6 bases). V gave up 4 bases and J gave up 1 base, with 11 bases separating them. The CDR3 is made up of 15 amino acids. Germline CDR1 MDHEN, CDR2 SYDVKM. In DNA form, the CDR3 reads TGTGCCAGCAGTTCCAGGGGCGAGAGCAATCAGCCCCAGCATTTT. Translated: CASSSRGESNQPQHF.

This clone was detected only once. The rearrangement joins TRBV7-9 to TRBJ2-3, with TRBD2 matching 8 bases. The ends lost 7 bases at V and 0 bases at J; junction bases unmatched: 9. The CDR3 totals 16 residues. Germline CDR1 is SEHNR and CDR2 is FQNEAQ (reference sequence). CDR3: CASTLAGLLSTDTQYF. The CDR3 nucleotides are TGTGCCAGCACCCTAGCGGGCCTCCTCAGCACAGATACGCAGTATTTT.